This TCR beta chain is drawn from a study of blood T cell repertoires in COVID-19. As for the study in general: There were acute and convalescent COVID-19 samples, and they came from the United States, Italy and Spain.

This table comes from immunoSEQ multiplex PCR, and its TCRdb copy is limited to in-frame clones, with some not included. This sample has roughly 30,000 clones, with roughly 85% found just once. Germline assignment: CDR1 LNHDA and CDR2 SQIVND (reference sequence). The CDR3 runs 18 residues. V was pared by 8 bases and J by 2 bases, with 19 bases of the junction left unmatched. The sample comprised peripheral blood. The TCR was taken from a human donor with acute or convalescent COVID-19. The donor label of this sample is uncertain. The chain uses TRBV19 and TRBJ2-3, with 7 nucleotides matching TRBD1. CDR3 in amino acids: CASSGTATSTPHTDTQYF. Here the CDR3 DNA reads TGTGCCAGTTCCGGGACAGCGACCTCAACTCCCCACACAGATACGCAGTATTTT.